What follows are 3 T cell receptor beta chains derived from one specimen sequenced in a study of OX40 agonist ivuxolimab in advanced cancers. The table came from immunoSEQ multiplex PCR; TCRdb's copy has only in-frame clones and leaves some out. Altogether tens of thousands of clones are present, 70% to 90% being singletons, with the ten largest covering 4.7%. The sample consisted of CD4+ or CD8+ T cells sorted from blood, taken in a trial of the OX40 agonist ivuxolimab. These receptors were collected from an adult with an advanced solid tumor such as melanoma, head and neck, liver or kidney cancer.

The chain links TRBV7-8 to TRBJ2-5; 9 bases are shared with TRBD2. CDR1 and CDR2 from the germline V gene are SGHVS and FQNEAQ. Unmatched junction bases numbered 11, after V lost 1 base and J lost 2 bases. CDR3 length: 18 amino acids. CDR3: CASSLVVAGAPLQETQYF. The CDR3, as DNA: TGTGCCAGCAGCTTAGTAGTAGCGGGAGCCCCCCTTCAAGAGACCCAGTACTTC.

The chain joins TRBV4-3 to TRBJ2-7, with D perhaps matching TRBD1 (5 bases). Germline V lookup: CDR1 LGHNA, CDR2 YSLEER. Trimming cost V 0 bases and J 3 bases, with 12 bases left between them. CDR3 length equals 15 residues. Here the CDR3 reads CASSQDQGRVYEQYF. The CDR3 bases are TGCGCCAGCAGCCAAGACCAGGGTAGGGTCTACGAGCAGTACTTC.

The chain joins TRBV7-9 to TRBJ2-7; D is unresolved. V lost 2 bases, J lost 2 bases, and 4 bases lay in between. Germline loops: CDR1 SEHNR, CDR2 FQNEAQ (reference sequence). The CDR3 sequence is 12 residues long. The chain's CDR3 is CASSLLTYEQYF. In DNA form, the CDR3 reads TGTGCCAGCAGCTTATTAACCTACGAGCAGTACTTC.